This T cell receptor (beta chain) comes out of a study of T cell repertoires in cytomegalovirus infection (dated by TCRdb to between 2018 and 2020). Looking at the study overall: Donor HLA type was relevant to the analysis, as public TCR beta signatures indicated carriage of CMV infection together with the matching HLA type. General conclusions and limits of the study: In both this cohort and an independent cohort of more than 350 donors, the cumulative frequency of public TCR beta family members distinguished carriers of CMV infection plus the relevant HLA type. The ex vivo response was dominated by HLA-C-restricted CMV-specific TCR beta clonotypes, which also provided the single most frequent clonotype in two of eight donors.

This clonotype was counted ten times or more. This clone's antigen is unknown. Base-call qualities are not available, and no considerably larger clone is one nucleotide away. Sequencing was performed on an Illumina HiSeq 1500. In-frame beta chains were kept once TCRdb had trimmed the public reads at Q25 with fastp and called clones with MiXCR. Each entry is one CDR3 protein sequence, shown with its most common DNA and genes. This sample gives some 300,000 distinct CDR3 sequences in total; 17% of them show up just once. Around 12% of the sample goes to the ten largest clones. The source material was PBMCs. The clonotype was recovered from a human donor in good health (CMV status not recorded). Some clones in this sample may be carry-over from other donors' samples.

The nucleotide sequence is given as TGTGCCAGCGCCTCCGGGACAGCTAATGAAAAACTGTTTTTT. Translation gives CASASGTANEKLFF. The chain is encoded by TRBV6-6 joined to TRBJ1-4, with 7 junctional bases fitting TRBD1. Spanning cysteine to phenylalanine, the CDR3 consists of 14 amino acids. Just the 42-base CDR3 DNA is kept, in frame starting at base 1. The germline V gene (reference sequence) gives CDR1 as MNHNY and CDR2 as SVGAGI. At the junction V is shortened by 8 bases and J by 3 bases; bases outside the gene matches: 6.